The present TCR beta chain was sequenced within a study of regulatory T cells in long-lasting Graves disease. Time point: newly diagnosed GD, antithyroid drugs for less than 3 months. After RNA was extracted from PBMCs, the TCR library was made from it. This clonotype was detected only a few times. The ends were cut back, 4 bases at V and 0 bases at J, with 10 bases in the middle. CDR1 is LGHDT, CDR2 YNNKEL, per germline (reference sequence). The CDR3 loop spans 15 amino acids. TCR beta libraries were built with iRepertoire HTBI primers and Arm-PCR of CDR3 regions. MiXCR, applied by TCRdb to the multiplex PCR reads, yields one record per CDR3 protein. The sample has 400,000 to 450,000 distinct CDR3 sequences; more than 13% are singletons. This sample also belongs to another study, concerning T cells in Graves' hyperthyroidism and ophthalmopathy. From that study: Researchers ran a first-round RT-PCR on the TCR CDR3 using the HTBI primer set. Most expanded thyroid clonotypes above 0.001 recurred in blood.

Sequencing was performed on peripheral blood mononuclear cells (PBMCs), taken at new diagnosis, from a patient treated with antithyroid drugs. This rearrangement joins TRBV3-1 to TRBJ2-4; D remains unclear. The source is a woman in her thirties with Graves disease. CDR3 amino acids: CASSLSTLAKNIQYF. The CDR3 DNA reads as TGTGCCAGCAGCCTTTCGACCTTAGCCAAAAACATTCAGTACTTC.